These T cell receptor beta chains were read from a single sample in a study of blood T cell repertoires in COVID-19. Assay used: immunoSEQ multiplex PCR; TCRdb lists only in-frame clones, some missing. The table records 140,000 to 150,000 clones, 84% of them present only once. The sample taken for sequencing was peripheral blood. The receptors originated from a man aged 55-75 years with active or convalescent COVID-19. The CDR3 runs from the conserved cysteine through the conserved F or W. The D gene is left open where the match is weak. For some rows the clone size is stated as once, few or many, or as a class when expanded; others skip it.

v_call	d_call	j_call	clone_size	cdr3_aa	cdr3_nt
TRBV5-8	NA	TRBJ1-2	NA	CASSLGGGYGYTF	TGTGCCAGCAGCCTCGGGGGGGGCTATGGCTACACCTTC
TRBV5-5	NA	TRBJ2-7	NA	CASSLLDGGAGEQYF	TGTGCCAGCAGCTTGCTAGACGGCGGGGCTGGCGAGCAGTACTTC
TRBV6-5	NA	TRBJ1-6	NA	CASTTRVGSPLHF	TGTGCCAGTACTACCCGGGTGGGTTCACCCCTCCACTTT
TRBV27	TRBD1	TRBJ1-5	once	CANSFRGNQPQHF	TGTGCCAACAGTTTCAGGGGGAATCAGCCCCAGCATTTT
TRBV5-1	TRBD1	TRBJ1-1	NA	CASSLAQTGNARAFF	TGCGCCAGCAGCTTGGCGCAGACAGGGAATGCGCGAGCTTTCTTT
TRBV3-1/TRBV3-2	TRBD1	TRBJ1-5	NA	CASSLSTGGFGNQPQHF	TGTGCCAGCAGCCTTTCGACAGGGGGCTTCGGCAATCAGCCCCAGCATTTT
TRBV2	NA	TRBJ1-2	NA	CASSGLLSYGYTF	TGTGCCAGCAGTGGACTGTTGTCCTATGGCTACACCTTC
TRBV6-2/TRBV6-3	TRBD1	TRBJ1-1	few	CASSPGTATNTEAFF	TGTGCCAGCAGTCCCGGGACAGCGACGAACACTGAAGCTTTCTTT
TRBV11-2	NA	TRBJ1-1	few	CASSFSLPRQFTEAFF	TGTGCCAGCAGCTTTTCCCTCCCGAGACAGTTCACTGAAGCTTTCTTT
TRBV7-8	TRBD1	TRBJ1-5	NA	CASSYNPGGVSNQPQHF	TGTGCCAGCAGCTACAATCCAGGGGGTGTTAGCAATCAGCCCCAGCATTTT
TRBV5-4	TRBD2	TRBJ2-1	NA	CASSERTSGMDEQFF	TGTGCCAGCAGCGAAAGGACTAGCGGGATGGATGAGCAGTTCTTC
TRBV6-6	TRBD1	TRBJ2-5	NA	CASSRSGTVKETQYF	TGTGCCAGCAGTAGGTCCGGGACAGTAAAAGAGACCCAGTACTTC
TRBV18	NA	TRBJ1-1	NA	CASSPDQGTEAFF	TGTGCCAGCTCACCAGATCAGGGGACTGAAGCTTTCTTT
TRBV30	NA	TRBJ1-1	NA	CAWILLGGTEAFF	TGTGCCTGGATTCTTTTGGGGGGGACTGAAGCTTTCTTT